This is a list of T cell receptor beta chains from one sample in a study of T-cell memory formation after mild COVID-19. TCRdb passed the 5' RACE reads through MiXCR, listing each CDR3 protein once. The sample has around 510,000 distinct CDR3 sequences, about a fifth seen once; the top ten hold roughly 9.1%. What was sequenced was PBMCs or a T cell subset sorted from them (not recorded which). The receptor set was obtained from an adult woman who had mild COVID-19 (a few samples of this study predate the infection). Cell type and time point are not known. Both conserved end residues are part of each CDR3. D genes are given only for firm matches. A row's size may be missing; if present it is once, few, many or a size class.

size,D,V,J,DNA,CDR3
.,TRBD2,TRBV4-3,TRBJ2-7,TGCGCCAGCAGCCAAGATCTTGCTAGCGGCTATACGTCCTACGAGCAGTACTTC,CASSQDLASGYTSYEQYF
.,.,TRBV10-2,TRBJ2-4,TGCGCCAGCAGTGAGTCTGGGGCCAAAAACATTCAGTACTTC,CASSESGAKNIQYF
.,TRBD2,TRBV7-2,TRBJ2-3,TGTGCCAGCAGCTTAGTTGGGACTAGCGGGAGTAGATCAGATACGCAGTATTTT,CASSLVGTSGSRSDTQYF
.,TRBD2,TRBV20-1,TRBJ2-3,TGCAGTGCTATTAGCGGGAGGTCTCCAGATACGCAGTATTTT,CSAISGRSPDTQYF
.,.,TRBV4-3,TRBJ2-4,TGCGCCAGCAGCCAAGATTTCGGGGGGCCAAACATTCAGTACTTC,CASSQDFGGPNIQYF
few,.,TRBV20-1,TRBJ2-7,TGCAGTGCTAGTAGCCCAGGCCCCTACGAGCAGTACTTC,CSASSPGPYEQYF
.,.,TRBV27,TRBJ2-7,TGTGCCAGCAGTTTATCAGCAGGCCAGGGGTTCCACGAGCAGTACTTC,CASSLSAGQGFHEQYF
.,TRBD1,TRBV5-1,TRBJ2-7,TGCGCCAGCAGCTTGGGACAGGGGGACTACGAGCAGTACTTC,CASSLGQGDYEQYF
.,.,TRBV7-2,TRBJ1-1,TGTGCCAGCAGTCTAGACAGGTTGGGGATGAACACTGAAGCTTTCTTT,CASSLDRLGMNTEAFF
.,.,TRBV19,TRBJ1-6,TGTGCCAGAGGTAGCTCACCCCTCCACTTT,CARGSSPLHF
.,.,TRBV18,TRBJ2-7,TGTGCCAGCTCCGGGCAGCGAGTCCACGAGCAGTACTTC,CASSGQRVHEQYF
few,TRBD2,TRBV4-1,TRBJ2-1,TGCGCCAGCAGCCAAGGCCCTGCGGGGGGGCCCTACAATGAGCAGTTCTTC,CASSQGPAGGPYNEQFF
.,TRBD1,TRBV7-2,TRBJ2-7,TGTGCCAGCAGCGACCCCGGGACAGGGGAGCAGTACTTC,CASSDPGTGEQYF
.,TRBD2,TRBV7-9,TRBJ2-3,TGTGCCAGCAGCTTAGGGACTAGCGGGACGACAGATACGCAGTATTTT,CASSLGTSGTTDTQYF
few,.,TRBV10-3,TRBJ2-7,TGTGCCATCAGTGAGAGGTGGGCCTACGAGCAGTACTTC,CAISERWAYEQYF
many,.,TRBV6-6,TRBJ1-3,TGTGCCAGCAGTCCACCCAGTGGAAACACCATATATTTT,CASSPPSGNTIYF
.,.,TRBV7-9,TRBJ2-3,TGTGCCAGCACCCTCATAGATACGCAGTATTTT,CASTLIDTQYF
.,.,TRBV4-3,TRBJ2-6,TGCGCCAGCAGCCATAGTTCGGATGGCTCTGGGGCCAACGTCCTGACTTTC,CASSHSSDGSGANVLTF
.,.,TRBV7-9,TRBJ2-7,TGTGCCAGCAGCCCATGGGACTCCCTCGAGCAGTACTTC,CASSPWDSLEQYF
few,TRBD2,TRBV20-1,TRBJ2-3,TGCAGTGCTAGCCCCCTTAGCGGGGGGCCGGATACGCAGTATTTT,CSASPLSGGPDTQYF
.,.,TRBV7-9,TRBJ2-5,TGTGCCAGCAGCGGGTGGGATCCAAAGGGGGAGACCCAGTACTTC,CASSGWDPKGETQYF
few,.,TRBV15,TRBJ2-2,TGTGCCACCAGCGATGCGAACACCGGGGAGCTGTTTTTT,CATSDANTGELFF
.,TRBD1,TRBV6-2/TRBV6-3,TRBJ2-5,TGTGACAGCAGAGACACAGGGGGCCAAGAGACCCAGTACTTC,CDSRDTGGQETQYF
.,.,TRBV11-2,TRBJ2-1,TGTGCCAGCAGCTTTTTGATGGGGGAGGTTGAGCAGTTCTTC,CASSFLMGEVEQFF
.,.,TRBV29-1,TRBJ2-6,TGCAGCGTTATGATAGGTTCCTCTGGGGCCAACGTCCTGACTTTC,CSVMIGSSGANVLTF
few,.,TRBV29-1,TRBJ2-1,TGCAGCGTTCAAGGCAGTCTAAGGGCCAATGAGCAGTTCTTC,CSVQGSLRANEQFF
few,.,TRBV20-1,TRBJ2-5,TGCAGTGCCCCTCTCGGGGCCAGGGAGACCCAGTACTTC,CSAPLGARETQYF
.,TRBD1,TRBV20-1,TRBJ2-1,TGCAGTGCCCACGGGACAGCGAACGATGAGCAGTTCTTC,CSAHGTANDEQFF
.,.,TRBV6-5,TRBJ2-3,TGTGCCAGCAGTTACTCGATCCGTACAGATACGCAGTATTTT,CASSYSIRTDTQYF
few,TRBD1,TRBV3-1,TRBJ1-2,TGTGCCAGCAGCCAAGGACAGGGGTCTTTCTATGGCTACACCTTC,CASSQGQGSFYGYTF
.,.,TRBV7-2,TRBJ1-5,TGTGCCAGCAGCTTAGACGGGGGCAGATATAGCAATCAGCCCCAGCATTTT,CASSLDGGRYSNQPQHF
few,.,TRBV12-3/TRBV12-4,TRBJ1-1,TGTGCCAGCAGGGGCTCAGGGCGGAACACTGAAGCTTTCTTT,CASRGSGRNTEAFF
.,.,TRBV15,TRBJ1-5,TGTGCCACCAGCAGAATACCCAGACAGGAGAGCAATCAGCCCCAGCATTTT,CATSRIPRQESNQPQHF
few,.,TRBV5-4,TRBJ2-2,TGTGCCAGCACCCCTGCCGGGGCGAGGACCGGGGAGCTGTTTTTT,CASTPAGARTGELFF
.,TRBD1,TRBV6-1,TRBJ1-3,TGTGCCAGCAGTGAAGGACAGGGGGGAAACACCATATATTTT,CASSEGQGGNTIYF
few,.,TRBV15,TRBJ1-1,TGTGCCACCAGCAGAGATGTGGGGAATACTGAAGCTTTCTTT,CATSRDVGNTEAFF
few,.,TRBV6-2/TRBV6-3,TRBJ1-4,TGTGCCAGCAGCCGGGACCCCTATGAAAAACTGTTTTTT,CASSRDPYEKLFF
few,.,TRBV24-1,TRBJ1-5,TGTGCCACCAGTGACCCCAAAGAAAATGGCAATCAGCCCCAGCATTTT,CATSDPKENGNQPQHF
.,.,TRBV24-1,TRBJ1-1,TGTGCCACCAGTGATTCCTCTGTCACTGAAGCTTTCTTT,CATSDSSVTEAFF
.,.,TRBV24-1,TRBJ1-6,TGTGCCACCAGTAATGGGATGGGCTATAATTCACCCCTCCACTTT,CATSNGMGYNSPLHF
few,.,TRBV2,TRBJ2-5,TGTGCCAGCAGTGAAGGCGGGGGCATTTGGGAGACCCAGTACTTC,CASSEGGGIWETQYF
.,.,TRBV7-2,TRBJ1-5,TGTGCCAGCAGCCCTGGACAGAGGAATCAGCCCCAGCATTTT,CASSPGQRNQPQHF
few,TRBD1,TRBV4-1,TRBJ1-3,TGCGCCAGCAGCCAACCCCAGGGGGCCCCTCTCTCTGGAAACACCATATATTTT,CASSQPQGAPLSGNTIYF
.,.,TRBV29-1,TRBJ2-6,TGCAGCGTTGGATACTCCGGGGCCAACGTCCTGACTTTC,CSVGYSGANVLTF
.,TRBD1,TRBV6-2/TRBV6-3,TRBJ1-5,TGTGCCAGCAGATCACCGGGACAGGGAGATCAGCCCCAGCATTTT,CASRSPGQGDQPQHF